These 2 T cell receptor beta chains share one sample of origin, sequenced in a study of blood T cell repertoires in COVID-19. Libraries were prepared by immunoSEQ multiplex PCR; TCRdb keeps only in-frame clonotypes and omits some of them. This table has around 65,000 clones, approximately 73% appearing once. Material for sequencing was peripheral blood. The receptors shown here come from a woman aged 50 to 60 with active or convalescent COVID-19.

The chain couples TRBV15 to TRBJ1-4; TRBD1 aligns across 8 bases. This CDR3 contains 15 residues. Germline CDR1 is LNHNV and CDR2 is YYDKDF (reference sequence). The ends lost 0 bases at V and 8 bases at J; junction bases unmatched: 5. CDR3 amino acids: CATSRETGDSEKLFF. CDR3 nucleotides: TGTGCCACCAGCAGAGAGACAGGGGATAGCGAAAAACTGTTTTTT.

The V and J genes are TRBV7-2 and TRBJ1-1; D is ambiguous. V was pared by 1 base and J by 1 base, with 7 bases between. This CDR3 has 14 amino acids. Germline-derived CDR1 and CDR2 are SGHTA and FQGNSA. CDR3 region: CASSLGRGNTEAFF. As DNA, the CDR3 is TGTGCCAGCAGCTTAGGACGGGGGAACACTGAAGCTTTCTTT.